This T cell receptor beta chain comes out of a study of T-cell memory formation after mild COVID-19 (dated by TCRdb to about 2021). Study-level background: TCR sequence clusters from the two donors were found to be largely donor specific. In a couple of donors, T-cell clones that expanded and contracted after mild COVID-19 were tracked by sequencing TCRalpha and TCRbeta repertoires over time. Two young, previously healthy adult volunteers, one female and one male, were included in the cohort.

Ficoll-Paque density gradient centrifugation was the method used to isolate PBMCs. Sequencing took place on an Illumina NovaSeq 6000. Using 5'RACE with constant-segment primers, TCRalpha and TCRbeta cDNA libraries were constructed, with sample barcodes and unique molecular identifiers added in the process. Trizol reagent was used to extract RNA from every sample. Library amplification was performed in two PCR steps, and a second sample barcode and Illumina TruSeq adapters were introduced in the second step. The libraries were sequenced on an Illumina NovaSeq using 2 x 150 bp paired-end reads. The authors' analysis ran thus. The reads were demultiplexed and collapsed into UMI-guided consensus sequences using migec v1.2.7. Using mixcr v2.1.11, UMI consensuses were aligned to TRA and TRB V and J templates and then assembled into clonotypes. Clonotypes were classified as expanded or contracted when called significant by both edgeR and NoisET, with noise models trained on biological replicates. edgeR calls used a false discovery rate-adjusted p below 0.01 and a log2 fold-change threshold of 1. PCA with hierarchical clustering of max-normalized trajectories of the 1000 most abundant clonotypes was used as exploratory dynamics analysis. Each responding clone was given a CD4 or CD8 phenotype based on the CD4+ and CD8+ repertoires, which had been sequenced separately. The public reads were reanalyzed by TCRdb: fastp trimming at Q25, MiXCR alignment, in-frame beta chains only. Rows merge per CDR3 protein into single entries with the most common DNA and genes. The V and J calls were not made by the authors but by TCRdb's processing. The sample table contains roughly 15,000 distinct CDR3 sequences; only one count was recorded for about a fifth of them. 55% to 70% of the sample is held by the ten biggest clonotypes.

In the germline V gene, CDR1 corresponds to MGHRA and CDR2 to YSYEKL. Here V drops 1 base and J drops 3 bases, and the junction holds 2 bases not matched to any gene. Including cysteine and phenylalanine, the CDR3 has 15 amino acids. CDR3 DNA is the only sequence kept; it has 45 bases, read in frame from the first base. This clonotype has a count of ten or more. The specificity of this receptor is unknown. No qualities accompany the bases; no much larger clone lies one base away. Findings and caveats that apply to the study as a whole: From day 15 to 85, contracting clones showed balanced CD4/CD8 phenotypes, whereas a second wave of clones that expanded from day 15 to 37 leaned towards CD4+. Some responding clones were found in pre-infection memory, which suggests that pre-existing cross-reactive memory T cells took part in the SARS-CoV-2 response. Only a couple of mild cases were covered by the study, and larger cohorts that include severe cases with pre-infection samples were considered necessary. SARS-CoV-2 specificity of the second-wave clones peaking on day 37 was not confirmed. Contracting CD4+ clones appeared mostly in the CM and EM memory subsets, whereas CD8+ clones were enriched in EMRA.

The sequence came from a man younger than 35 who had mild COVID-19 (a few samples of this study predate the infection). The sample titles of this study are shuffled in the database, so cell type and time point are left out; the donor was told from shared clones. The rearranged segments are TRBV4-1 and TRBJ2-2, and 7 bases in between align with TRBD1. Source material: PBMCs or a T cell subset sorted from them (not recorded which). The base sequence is TGCGCCAGCAGCCAAGGAGGGGGCTACACCGGGGAGCTGTTTTTT. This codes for CASSQGGGYTGELFF.